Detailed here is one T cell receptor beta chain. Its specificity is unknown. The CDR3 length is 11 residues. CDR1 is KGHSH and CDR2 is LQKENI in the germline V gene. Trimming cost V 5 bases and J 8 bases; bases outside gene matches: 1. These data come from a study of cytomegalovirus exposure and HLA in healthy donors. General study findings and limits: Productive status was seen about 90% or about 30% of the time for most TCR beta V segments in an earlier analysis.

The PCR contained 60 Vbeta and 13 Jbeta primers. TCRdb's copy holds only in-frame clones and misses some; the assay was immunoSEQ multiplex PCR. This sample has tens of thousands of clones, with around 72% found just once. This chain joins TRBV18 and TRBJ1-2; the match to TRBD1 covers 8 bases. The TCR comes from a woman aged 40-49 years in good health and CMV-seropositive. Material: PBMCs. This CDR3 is CASSGTGGYTF. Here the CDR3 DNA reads TGTGCCAGCTCAGGGACAGGCGGCTACACCTTC.